This T cell receptor (beta chain) came from a study of OX40 agonist ivuxolimab in advanced cancers. Study as a whole: The dose-escalation group included hepatocellular carcinoma, melanoma, renal cell carcinoma and head and neck cancer.

Looked up from germline, CDR1 is SGDLS and CDR2 is YYNGEE. The CDR3 consists of 15 residues. Trimming took off 4 bases at V and 3 bases at J, with 16 bases between the two ends. At cycle 4 day 1, cycle 7 day 1, and baseline, blood was sampled. Only in-frame clones appear in the TCRdb table, and some are missing; sequencing was by immunoSEQ multiplex PCR. Of some 150,000 clones listed, just over 90% are singletons. General study results and limits: Undetermined was the antigen specificity of the expanded peripheral T cells.

With respect to this clone: Its matching antigen is unknown.

This receptor was identified in an adult with an advanced solid tumor such as melanoma, head and neck, liver or kidney cancer. The material sequenced was CD4+ or CD8+ T cells sorted from blood, taken in a trial of the OX40 agonist ivuxolimab. V usage is TRBV9 and J usage is TRBJ1-1; D is perhaps TRBD1 (5 bases). CDR3 in DNA: TGTGCCAGCAGCCAAGGCAGGGCTTTGGACACTGAAGCTTTCTTT. Residues: CASSQGRALDTEAFF.